The 25 T cell receptor beta chains below come from one sample, sequenced in a study of shared clonotypes between healthy human individuals. The assay was immunoSEQ multiplex PCR, and TCRdb's table has in-frame clones only and misses some. The sample has more than 2,000,000 clones, 85% to 95% seen once; the top ten hold 0.39%. Source material: naive CD4+ T cells from PBMCs. Regarding subset: CD45RA+ positively selected. These receptors were obtained from a man younger than 35 in good health. Some clones in this sample may be carry-over from other donors' samples.

The rearrangement links TRBV5-1 to TRBJ2-6; no clear D gene. The CDR3 length is 16 residues. V lost 4 bases to trimming and J lost 0 bases, with 11 bases between them. In germline, CDR1 is SGHRS, CDR2 YFSETQ. Written as DNA, the CDR3 is TGCGCCAGCAGCGGGCAGATGCTCTCTGGGGCCAACGTCCTGACTTTC. Its translation: CASSGQMLSGANVLTF.

This clone showed up just once. This chain links TRBV5-1 with TRBJ2-5; TRBD2 is a possible D gene (6 bases). Germline V lookup: CDR1 SGHRS, CDR2 YFSETQ. V was clipped by 4 bases and J by 7 bases, with 17 bases between them. This CDR3 is built from 14 residues. This chain's CDR3 is CASSRDSPTGTQYF. The CDR3 nucleotides are TGCGCCAGCAGCCGGGACTCCCCTACCGGGACCCAGTACTTC.

V is TRBV5-4 and J is TRBJ2-5, with 7 bases lining up with TRBD2. Trimming cost V 4 bases and J 1 base; bases outside gene matches: 10. Germline lookup yields CDR1 SGHNT and CDR2 YYREEE (reference sequence). The CDR3 has 16 residues. DNA of the CDR3: TGTGCCAGCAGCACGGTCGTGGGAGGGTCCCAAGAGACCCAGTACTTC. Translating it yields CASSTVVGGSQETQYF.

Worth noting for this clone: Within the sample, other DNA sequences also encode this same CDR3. The rearrangement joins TRBV7-9 to TRBJ2-3; TRBD2 matches 13 bases. From germline, CDR1 is SEHNR and CDR2 FQNEAQ (reference sequence). This CDR3 comprises 16 residues. Trimming removed 6 bases from V and 3 bases from J; junction bases left unmatched: 6. CDR3 in DNA: TGTGCCAGCAGTCCCGGACTAGCGGGAGCAACAGATACGCAGTATTTT. Translation gives CASSPGLAGATDTQYF.

The chain carries TRBV30 and TRBJ1-5; D gene uncertain. Trimming took off 5 bases at V and 9 bases at J, with 14 bases between the two ends. This CDR3 is 12 amino acids long. Germline V CDR1 and CDR2: GTSNPN, SVGIG (reference sequence). The CDR3 sequence is CAWGKTDGPQHF. Written as DNA, the CDR3 is TGTGCCTGGGGGAAAACTGATGGGCCCCAGCATTTT.

J is TRBJ2-7 and V is TRBV7-2; 10 nucleotides align to TRBD1. The V gene's germline CDR1 is SGHTA and CDR2 FQGNSA. The J segment lost 3 bases and the V segment lost 5 bases, leaving 7 bases of the junction unmatched. The CDR3 length is 15 residues. Here the CDR3 DNA reads TGTGCCAGCAGCGTGAGCCGGGACAGGGGCTACGAGCAGTACTTC. This gives the protein CASSVSRDRGYEQYF.

This chain connects TRBV27 to TRBJ2-7; D not resolved. V was shortened by 5 bases and J by 7 bases, with 15 bases between the two germline ends. Germline V lookup: CDR1 MNHEY, CDR2 SMNVEV (reference sequence). CDR3 length: 13 residues. CDR3 protein: CASSERPELEQYF. The DNA for the CDR3 is TGTGCCAGCAGTGAACGACCGGAGCTAGAGCAGTACTTC.

This sequence joins TRBV4-3 and TRBJ1-1, with unresolved D. The CDR3 is 14 residues long. Trimming cost V 1 base and J 4 bases, with 10 bases left between them. Germline CDR1 LGHNA, CDR2 YSLEER. CDR3 loop: CASSQGVPGTEAFF. The CDR3 nucleotides read TGCGCCAGCAGCCAAGGGGTTCCGGGCACTGAAGCTTTCTTT.

Here the CDR3 DNA reads TGTGCCAGCAGTTTAGTGGGACAGTTCTTTGAAGCTTTCTTT. Translated, it gives CASSLVGQFFEAFF. The rearrangement links TRBV28 to TRBJ1-1; 7 nucleotides agree with TRBD1. The CDR3 loop spans 14 amino acids. CDR1 MDHEN and CDR2 SYDVKM come from the germline V gene. V trimming: 2 bases; J trimming: 7 bases; junction bases outside the gene matches: 7.

This clone has just one count. This sequence joins TRBV9 and TRBJ2-3, with TRBD2 identical over 8 bases. Germline V gene lookup returns CDR1 SGDLS and CDR2 YYNGEE. J was trimmed by 2 bases and V by 1 base; bases with no gene match: 9. This CDR3 is built from 17 residues. The CDR3 nucleotides read TGTGCCAGCAGCGTATTCCCCGGGGGGGTACTCACAGATACGCAGTATTTT. It translates to CASSVFPGGVLTDTQYF.

The V gene is TRBV12-5, the J gene TRBJ2-7, with 7 bases matching TRBD1. The CDR3 runs 13 residues. Per the germline V gene, CDR1 is LGHNT and CDR2 is FRNRAP. The CDR3 bases are TGTAGCTTCCAAGACAGGGTATTCTACGAGCAGTACTTC. Its translation: CSFQDRVFYEQYF.

V usage is TRBV6-1 and J usage is TRBJ2-7, with TRBD1 identical over 7 bases. The V segment lost 4 bases and the J segment 5 bases; nucleotides outside the gene matches: 8. The CDR3 is 14 amino acids. Germline assignment: CDR1 MNHNS and CDR2 SASEGT. CDR3 loop: CASSGGGSLNEQYF. CDR3 DNA sequence: TGTGCCAGCAGTGGAGGGGGCAGCTTGAACGAGCAGTACTTC.

V usage is TRBV4-2 and J usage is TRBJ2-7, with 9 nucleotides matching TRBD2. The V and J ends lost 0 bases and 5 bases, in that order; junction bases with no gene match: 8. Germline V CDR1 and CDR2: LGHNA, YNFKEQ. The CDR3 length is 16 residues. The DNA of the CDR3 is TGTGCCAGCAGCCAAGAATTAGGCGGGAGGGGCAACGAGCAGTACTTC. Protein sequence: CASSQELGGRGNEQYF.

J is TRBJ2-7 and V is TRBV7-3; 8 bases are shared with TRBD1. The CDR3 length is 15 residues. Germline loops: CDR1 SGHTA, CDR2 FQGTGA. The ends lost 3 bases at V and 5 bases at J; junction bases unmatched: 9. CDR3 residues: CASSLTGARGDEQYF. CDR3 coding DNA: TGTGCCAGCAGCTTGACAGGGGCCCGCGGGGACGAGCAGTACTTC.

The chain couples TRBV30 to TRBJ1-6; D is uncertain. The CDR3 covers 14 residues. Germline V gene data show CDR1 as GTSNPN and CDR2 as SVGIG (reference sequence). The V and J ends lost 7 bases and 4 bases respectively, with 14 bases between them. The CDR3 DNA is TGTGCCTACGAGAGGGAGACTTATAATTCACCCCTCCACTTT. Its protein is CAYERETYNSPLHF.

This clone has more than one count but fewer than ten. V and J are TRBV10-1 and TRBJ1-1, with unresolved D. The CDR3 spans 14 residues. The V gene's germline CDR1 is WNHNN and CDR2 SYGVQD (reference sequence). Trimming removed 3 bases from V and 2 bases from J, with 10 bases in between. The CDR3 is CASSEPGKNTEAFF. The CDR3 DNA reads TGCGCCAGCAGTGAACCGGGGAAAAACACTGAAGCTTTCTTT.

The chain employs TRBV7-3 and TRBJ2-6, with D possibly matching TRBD2 (6 bases). Trimming pared 5 bases from V and 0 bases from J, leaving 14 bases between. Germline V CDR1 and CDR2: SGHTA, FQGTGA. The CDR3 totals 17 residues. CDR3 sequence reads: CASSRRTEGSGANVLTF. CDR3 in DNA: TGTGCCAGCAGCCGCCGCACGGAGGGCTCTGGGGCCAACGTCCTGACTTTC.

The chain carries TRBV19 and TRBJ2-7; 8 nucleotides line up with TRBD2. Germline trimming cut 7 bases from V and 1 base from J; bases unmatched to any gene: 18. In germline, CDR1 is LNHDA, CDR2 SQIVND (reference sequence). The CDR3 is made up of 18 amino acids. The CDR3 sequence is CASTAKGSGGPNSYEQYF. CDR3 nucleotide sequence: TGTGCCAGTACCGCGAAAGGGAGCGGGGGACCCAATTCCTACGAGCAGTACTTC.

This chain links TRBV9 with TRBJ1-3; perhaps TRBD1 as D (6 bases). CDR1 SGDLS and CDR2 YYNGEE come from the germline V gene. The CDR3 runs to 14 residues. Trimming pared 3 bases from V and 2 bases from J, leaving 9 bases between. The CDR3: CASSAHRAGNTIYF. The CDR3 DNA follows: TGTGCCAGCAGCGCCCACAGGGCTGGAAACACCATATATTTT. The full variable domain, in which reference TRBV9 and TRBJ1-3 provide the parts outside the CDR3, is DSGVTQTPKHLITATGQRVTLRCSPRSGDLSVYWYQQSLDQGLQFLIQYYNGEERAKGNILERFSAQQFPDLHSELNLSSLELGDSALYFCASSAHRAGNTIYFGEGSWLTVV.

In its sample, this clone was seen once. The chain uses TRBV7-2 and TRBJ2-1, with D perhaps matching TRBD2 (6 bases). The CDR3 contains 14 residues. V was cut by 2 bases and J by 7 bases, with 12 bases left in between. CDR1 is SGHTA, CDR2 FQGNSA, per germline. The CDR3 here is CASSLLSGYNEQFF. CDR3 bases: TGTGCCAGCAGCTTACTTAGCGGTTATAATGAGCAGTTCTTC.

The table lists this clone with a count of one. The chain links TRBV9 to TRBJ2-7; D may be TRBD2 (5 bases). From germline, CDR1 is SGDLS and CDR2 YYNGEE. V lost 1 base, J lost 5 bases, and 19 bases lay in between. CDR3 length: 16 residues. The CDR3 DNA follows: TGTGCCAGCAGCGTAAATCCCCGGGGAAAAGAGGACGAGCAGTACTTC. As protein: CASSVNPRGKEDEQYF.

V and J are TRBV4-3 and TRBJ2-7; 7 bases line up with TRBD2. V gave up 0 bases and J gave up 2 bases; unmatched junction bases: 4. The CDR3 extends over 15 amino acids. Germline V gene lookup returns CDR1 LGHNA and CDR2 YSLEER. The CDR3 protein is CASSQDPREAYEQYF. In DNA, the CDR3 is TGCGCCAGCAGCCAAGACCCTCGGGAGGCCTACGAGCAGTACTTC.

In its sample, this clone was seen a few times. The rearrangement joins TRBV29-1 to TRBJ1-2, with a tentative D call TRBD1 (6 bases). Germline CDR1 SQVTM, CDR2 ANQGSEA. Trimming took 6 bases from V and 4 from J, leaving 12 bases between them. The CDR3 has 12 amino acids. The CDR3 region is CSVRGASYGYTF. The CDR3 DNA follows: TGCAGCGTCCGGGGGGCTAGCTATGGCTACACCTTC.

This clone was picked up one time. The chain is built from TRBV5-1 and TRBJ2-1; a weak D match, TRBD1 (6 bases). Germline V gene sequence: CDR1 SGHRS, CDR2 YFSETQ. This CDR3 is 13 amino acids long. V was cut by 4 bases and J by 9 bases, with 14 bases left in between. CDR3 DNA sequence: TGCGCCAGCAGCATTACAGGGAAGGGTGAGCAGTTCTTC. Residues: CASSITGKGEQFF.

This clone was detected once. CDR3 region: CASNPGRSAADTQYF. Written as DNA, the CDR3 is TGTGCCAGCAACCCAGGGCGGTCTGCAGCAGATACGCAGTATTTT. The chain couples TRBV7-9 to TRBJ2-3; tentatively, D is TRBD1 (5 bases). The V gene lost 7 bases and the J gene lost 4 bases, with 18 bases spanning the gap. CDR1 is SEHNR and CDR2 is FQNEAQ in the germline V gene (reference sequence). The CDR3 runs to 15 residues.